The 17 T cell receptor beta chains listed next were all sequenced from one sample in a study of T cells in localized non-small cell lung cancer. TCRdb's table, derived via immunoSEQ multiplex PCR, lists solely in-frame clones and lacks some. This table has about 52,000 clones, about 88% appearing once. Sequenced here: PBMCs, sampled before any cancer treatment. The receptors were gathered from a female donor with stage II lung adenocarcinoma.

To note about this clone: Other DNA variants within this sample encode the same CDR3. The J gene is TRBJ2-1, the V gene TRBV5-1; the match to TRBD2 covers 10 bases. The junction had 2 bases not matched to a gene; V was cut back by 1 base and J by 4 bases. This CDR3 region has 15 residues. Germline-derived CDR1 and CDR2 are SGHRS and YFSETQ. CDR3 region: CASSLISGGYNEQFF. CDR3 in DNA: TGCGCCAGCAGCTTGATTAGCGGGGGGTACAATGAGCAGTTCTTC.

The CDR3 region has the DNA TGTGCCAGCTCAGCGACGAGCGGGGGGGATTACAATGAGCAGTTCTTC. This encodes CASSATSGGDYNEQFF. The chain couples TRBV18 to TRBJ2-1; 10 bases are shared with TRBD2. V lost 5 bases, J lost 4 bases, and 8 bases stayed unmatched. The CDR3 length is 16 residues. Looked up from germline, CDR1 is KGHSH and CDR2 is LQKENI.

This chain links TRBV30 with TRBJ1-5, with 8 bases matching TRBD1. The CDR3 runs to 14 residues. After removal of 1 base from V and 4 bases from J, the junction contained 3 bases not matched to a gene. The germline gives CDR1 GTSNPN, CDR2 SVGIG (reference sequence). The CDR3 DNA reads as TGTGCCTGGAGTGGGACAGGGAAAAATCAGCCCCAGCATTTT. It yields the protein CAWSGTGKNQPQHF.

V is TRBV6-1 and J is TRBJ1-4, with 7 bases fitting TRBD1. Per germline, CDR1 MNHNS and CDR2 SASEGT. With V trimmed by 10 bases and J by 4 bases, 9 bases remained unmatched. This CDR3 is built from 14 residues. The DNA of the CDR3 is TGTGCCACTAAAGGGGACAGCTATAATGAAAAACTGTTTTTT. Amino acids: CATKGDSYNEKLFF.

The chain joins TRBV18 to TRBJ2-7; D uncertain. The germline gives CDR1 KGHSH, CDR2 LQKENI. The CDR3 length is 11 residues. Trimming removed 4 bases from V and 2 bases from J, with 3 bases in between. The CDR3 here is CASSRAYEQYF. The CDR3 region has the DNA TGTGCCAGCTCACGTGCCTACGAGCAGTACTTC.

The rearrangement links TRBV2 to TRBJ2-3; D gene uncertain. The CDR3 has 14 residues. Germline CDR1 and CDR2: SNHLY and FYNNEI. Trimming shortened V by 3 bases and J by 2 bases, and 9 bases separated the two germline ends. This CDR3 is CASSDLQNTDTQYF. The CDR3 DNA follows: TGTGCCAGCAGTGACCTACAGAACACAGATACGCAGTATTTT.

J is TRBJ2-7 and V is TRBV2; D might be TRBD1 (6 bases). V dropped 6 bases and J dropped 7 bases, with 16 bases sitting between them. The CDR3 is made up of 13 amino acids. Germline V lookup: CDR1 SNHLY, CDR2 FYNNEI. The CDR3 here is CASSVTGFGEQYF. The CDR3 region has the DNA TGTGCCAGCAGCGTAACAGGGTTTGGAGAGCAGTACTTC.

In this sample, this clone turned up once. This sample also contains other DNA sequences that code for the same CDR3. The chain carries TRBV27 and TRBJ2-7; tentatively, D is TRBD1 or TRBD2 (5 bases each). Trimming stripped 3 bases from V and 5 bases from J, with 17 bases between. The CDR3 extends over 15 amino acids. Germline V gene sequence: CDR1 MNHEY, CDR2 SMNVEV (reference sequence). In nucleotides, the CDR3 is TGTGCCAGCAGTTTTGTTGGGGGAAGGTCCCACGAGCAGTACTTC. It specifies CASSFVGGRSHEQYF.

This clone was picked up a small number of times. V gene TRBV5-1 combines with J gene TRBJ2-1, with 9 bases that match TRBD2. CDR1 is SGHRS and CDR2 is YFSETQ in the germline V gene. There are 15 residues in the CDR3. The trim removed 5 bases at V and 6 bases at J, leaving 9 bases unmatched. The CDR3 DNA reads as TGCGCCAGCAGGTATAGACTAGCGGCGCTCAATGAGCAGTTCTTC. This translates into CASRYRLAALNEQFF.

This chain uses TRBV18 with TRBJ2-7; D is perhaps TRBD2 (5 bases). This CDR3 has 12 amino acids. V was cut by 4 bases and J by 7 bases, with 11 bases left in between. Germline CDR1 is KGHSH and CDR2 is LQKENI. The CDR3, as DNA: TGTGCCAGCTCACAAAGGACGGGAGAGCAGTACTTC. Protein sequence: CASSQRTGEQYF.

This clone was counted between two and nine times. J is TRBJ2-1 and V is TRBV25-1; D is ambiguous. The CDR3 runs 14 residues. The germline gives CDR1 MGHDK, CDR2 SYGVNS. Trimming removed 7 bases from V and 3 bases from J, with 13 bases in between. In nucleotides, the CDR3 is TGTGCCAGCATTGACGGTAGTGGCTACAATGAGCAGTTCTTC. Translating it yields CASIDGSGYNEQFF.

The chain recombines TRBV6-6 with TRBJ2-5, with TRBD2 matching 11 bases. After removal of 6 bases from V and 4 bases from J, the junction contained 7 bases not matched to a gene. Germline V gene data show CDR1 as MNHNY and CDR2 as SVGAGI (reference sequence). This CDR3 contains 15 residues. CDR3 loop: CASSRTSGLAETQYF. CDR3 nucleotides: TGTGCCAGCAGCCGGACTAGCGGGTTGGCAGAGACCCAGTACTTC.

The CDR3 DNA reads TGCAGCGTGGGGGAACTGGACAGGGGAGAAGGCTACACCTTC. As protein: CSVGELDRGEGYTF. The chain is built from TRBV29-1 and TRBJ1-2, with 9 positions matching TRBD1. Germline V gene lookup returns CDR1 SQVTM and CDR2 ANQGSEA. The CDR3 runs to 14 residues. Trimming removed 6 bases from V and 8 bases from J; junction bases left unmatched: 13.

The chain carries TRBV6-5 and TRBJ2-7; 7 bases fit TRBD2. V dropped 6 bases and J dropped 3; count of bases not matched to a gene: 11. This CDR3 has 15 amino acids. Germline V lookup: CDR1 MNHEY, CDR2 SVGAGI. The CDR3 nucleotides are TGTGCCAGCAGCTCCGAGCGGGGATGGGGCTACGAGCAGTACTTC. Its translation is CASSSERGWGYEQYF.

J is TRBJ2-1 and V is TRBV18, with TRBD2 identical over 11 bases. J gave up 9 bases and V 5 bases, and 18 bases lay outside the gene matches. CDR1 and CDR2 (germline): KGHSH, LQKENI. The CDR3 sequence is 18 residues long. For the CDR3, the DNA is TGTGCCAGCTCATGGGCCCGACCGGGACTAGCGGTACCAGCTGAGCAGTTCTTC. Translating it yields CASSWARPGLAVPAEQFF. Full variable domain (rest looked up from reference TRBV18 and TRBJ2-1): NAGVMQNPRHLVRRRGQEARLRCSPMKGHSHVYWYRQLPEEGLKFMVYLQKENIIDESGMPKERFSAEFPKEGPSILRIQQVVRGDSAAYFCASSWARPGLAVPAEQFFGPGTRLTVL.

The V and J genes are TRBV23-1 and TRBJ1-2; D not certain. TRBV23-1 is marked as an open reading frame, function uncertain. The V gene lost 0 bases and the J gene lost 3 bases, with 8 bases spanning the gap. The CDR3 has 14 amino acids. CDR3 residues: CASSQSKGYYGYTF. CDR3 DNA: TGCGCCAGCAGTCAATCGAAGGGATACTATGGCTACACCTTC.

The chain carries TRBV4-2 and TRBJ2-3; 11 bases line up with TRBD2. The CDR3 is 19 residues long. Germline V gene lookup returns CDR1 LGHNA and CDR2 YNFKEQ. J lost 2 bases, V lost 0 bases, and 10 bases had no gene match. The CDR3 DNA follows: TGTGCCAGCAGCCAAGATAGCGGGGGGGAGGACCGGATCACAGATACGCAGTATTTT. Translation: CASSQDSGGEDRITDTQYF.